This TCR beta chain was sequenced during a study of blood T cell repertoires in COVID-19. Study-level information: PBMCs, B-cell-depleted T cells, or T cells provided the cDNA or gDNA that made up the material.

Original processing methods: Amplifying reference gene primers gave estimates of nucleated cell counts. The assay was immunoSEQ multiplex PCR, and TCRdb's table has in-frame clones only and misses some. The V and J calls and the clone size are those of that table, but D and trimming were determined from the DNA. The sample includes 300,000 to 350,000 clones, around 88% of them seen just once. This clone was counted once. With 4 bases removed from V and 3 bases from J, the gap between germline ends came to 22 bases. Germline V lookup: CDR1 SGHRS, CDR2 YFSETQ. The CDR3 is made up of 18 amino acids. Sequencing input: peripheral blood. The clonotype was recovered from a woman in her 30s with COVID-19, enrolled during active disease. The genes are TRBV5-1 and TRBJ1-4; D is possibly TRBD1 (6 bases). DNA for the CDR3: TGCGCCAGCAGCACCCGGACAGTCTGCTGCATACCTAATGAAAAACTGTTTTTT. Its protein product is CASSTRTVCCIPNEKLFF.